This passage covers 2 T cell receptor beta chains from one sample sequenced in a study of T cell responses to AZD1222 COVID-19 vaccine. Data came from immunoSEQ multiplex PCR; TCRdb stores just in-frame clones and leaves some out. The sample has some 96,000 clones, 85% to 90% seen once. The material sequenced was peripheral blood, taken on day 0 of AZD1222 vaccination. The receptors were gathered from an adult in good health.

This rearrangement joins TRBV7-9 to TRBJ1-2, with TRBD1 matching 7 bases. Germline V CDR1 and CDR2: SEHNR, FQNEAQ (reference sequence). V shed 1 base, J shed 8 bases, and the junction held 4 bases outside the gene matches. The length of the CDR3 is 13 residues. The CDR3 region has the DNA TGTGCCAGCAGCTTAGTACAGGGGCGAGGCTACACCTTC. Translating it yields CASSLVQGRGYTF.

CDR3 loop: CASSQSSGFYEQYF. Written as DNA, the CDR3 is TGTGCCAGCAGCCAGTCTAGCGGGTTCTACGAGCAGTACTTC. This chain connects TRBV5-4 to TRBJ2-7; 8 bases agree with TRBD2. The CDR3 spans 14 residues. The V gene's germline CDR1 is SGHNT and CDR2 YYREEE (reference sequence). Losses at the gene ends were 4 bases for V and 3 bases for J; bases not matched to a gene: 6. Combining the CDR3 with reference TRBV5-4 and TRBJ2-7 gives the whole variable domain ETGVTQSPTHLIKTRGQQVTLRCSSQSGHNTVSWYQQALGQGPQFIFQYYREEENGRGNFPPRFSGLQFPNYSSELNVNALELDDSALYLCASSQSSGFYEQYFGPGTRLTVT.